The rows below give T cell receptor beta chains drawn from one sample of a study of CD4 T cells in relation to SARS-CoV-2 and coronaviruses. Assay: immunoSEQ multiplex PCR; the TCRdb copy retains only in-frame clones and omits some. This table has 21,000 or so clones, more than 70% appearing once. Their antigens are not known. The sample consisted of CD4+ T cells from PBMCs, cultured in vitro. These receptors were collected from a human donor in good health. The CDR3 runs from the conserved cysteine through the conserved F or W. Fields, in order: D gene, CDR3 length, V gene, clone size, J gene, CDR3 DNA, CDR3 protein. A D gene is named only where the DNA matches it firmly. Where a row states a size, it is once, few, many or the class of an expanded clone; other rows omit it.

>TRBD2|12|TRBV5-6|once|TRBJ2-1
TGTGCCAGCAGCCAAAAGCGGGAGGGTCAGTTCTTC
CASSQKREGQFF
>-|14|TRBV19|few|TRBJ1-6
TGTGCCAGTAAGGGTATACAAGAACCTTCACCCCTCCACTTT
CASKGIQEPSPLHF
>TRBD1|14|TRBV12-5|-|TRBJ1-1
TGTGCTAGTGGTTTTGGGACAGGACTCTCTGAAGCTTTCTTT
CASGFGTGLSEAFF
>TRBD2|14|TRBV10-3|-|TRBJ2-1
TGTGCCATCAAAAGGGCTAGCGGCGTTGGTGAGCAGTTCTTC
CAIKRASGVGEQFF
>-|14|TRBV30|-|TRBJ2-7
TGTGCCTGGAGGCTGGGACGGATCTCCTACGAGCAGTACTTC
CAWRLGRISYEQYF
>-|15|TRBV11-3|-|TRBJ2-2
TGTGCCAGCAGCTTTCGGGGGATGAACACCGGGGAGCTGTTTTTT
CASSFRGMNTGELFF
>TRBD2|16|TRBV7-3|-|TRBJ2-1
TGTGCCAGCAGCCTCCTAACTAGCGGGAGAGGCAATGAGCAGTTCTTC
CASSLLTSGRGNEQFF
>-|15|TRBV14|-|TRBJ2-5
TGTGCCAGCAGCCAAGAGGGTGCTCAGCAAGAGACCCAGTACTTC
CASSQEGAQQETQYF
>-|13|TRBV19|-|TRBJ2-1
TGTGCCAGTTCCGGTTCGGGTCCCCATGAGCAGTTCTTC
CASSGSGPHEQFF
>-|14|TRBV18|-|TRBJ2-7
TGTGCCAGCTCACCAGGGACATCAAGCTACGAGCAGTACTTC
CASSPGTSSYEQYF
>-|14|TRBV5-1|once|TRBJ2-7
TGCGCCAGCAGCTTGTCGGGGAGCTCCTACGAGCAGTACTTC
CASSLSGSSYEQYF
>-|11|TRBV19|-|TRBJ2-4
TGTGCCAGTAGTATCAAAAACATTCAGTACTTC
CASSIKNIQYF
>TRBD2|14|TRBV18|-|TRBJ2-7
TGTGCCAGCTCACCAGAGGGCGGGAGGATCGAGCAGTACTTC
CASSPEGGRIEQYF
>TRBD2|15|TRBV5-1|-|TRBJ2-1
TGCGCCAGCAGCTTAATAGCGGGAGGGGACAATGAGCAGTTCTTC
CASSLIAGGDNEQFF
>TRBD2|16|TRBV15|-|TRBJ2-7
TGTGCCACCAGCAGAGACGTGCTAGCGGGTACATCCGAGCAGTACTTC
CATSRDVLAGTSEQYF
>TRBD2|15|TRBV30|-|TRBJ2-5
TGTGCCTGGGTGACTAGCGGGAGGCCCCAAGAGACCCAGTACTTC
CAWVTSGRPQETQYF
>-|16|TRBV19|-|TRBJ2-5
TGTGCCAGTAGTTCTCCCCGGGCGGAAACTCAAGAGACCCAGTACTTC
CASSSPRAETQETQYF
>TRBD1|17|TRBV27|-|TRBJ1-5
TGTGCCAGCAGTTTATATGCAGGGGGAACTCTTTATCAGCCCCAGCATTTT
CASSLYAGGTLYQPQHF
>-|15|TRBV18|-|TRBJ2-2
TGTGCCAGCTCGCCCGGCCGAGGGAACGCCGGGGAGCTGTTTTTT
CASSPGRGNAGELFF
>TRBD1|16|TRBV10-1|-|TRBJ1-1
TGCGCCAGCAGACCTAATCCGGGACAGGGTCCCACTGAAGCTTTCTTT
CASRPNPGQGPTEAFF
>-|18|TRBV5-5|few|TRBJ2-7
TGTGCCAGCAGCTTGGGAGGGGGTGGAGGGACCTACTCCTACGAGCAGTACTTC
CASSLGGGGGTYSYEQYF
>-|16|TRBV19|-|TRBJ2-5
TGTGCCAGTAGTATGGCGGCTCAAGAGCTTGGAGAGACCCAGTACTTC
CASSMAAQELGETQYF
>-|15|TRBV19|-|TRBJ2-5
TGTGCCAGTAGCAGGACAGCGAACCCCCAAGAGACCCAGTACTTC
CASSRTANPQETQYF
>-|14|TRBV5-1|-|TRBJ2-7
TGCGCCAGCAGCTTGGAGGGGGTAATCTACGAGCAGTACTTC
CASSLEGVIYEQYF
>-|11|TRBV5-1|-|TRBJ2-5
TGCGCCAGCAGCCAACAAGAGACCCAGTACTTC
CASSQQETQYF